This T cell receptor (beta chain) was sequenced for a study of T cell changes during pregnancy in multiple sclerosis (dated by TCRdb to 2018 to 2020). About the study as a whole: Changes in the T cell repertoire over the course of pregnancy were examined in this study in women with multiple sclerosis.

This clone turned up a few times. Its antigen remains unidentified. No much larger clonotype is one base removed from it; base qualities were not supplied. Trimming removed 1 base from V and 8 bases from J; the gene matches leave 15 bases unexplained. CDR1 is given as SGHDN and CDR2 as FVKESK, both from the germline V gene. The CDR3 has 18 amino acids, counting the end cysteine and phenylalanine. Only the CDR3 DNA stays, 54 bases, in frame from base 1. Libraries were prepared through the immunoSEQ multiplex PCR assay. The source is immuneACCESS, and TCRdb retained only in-frame sequences with V and J called. Part of the clones is not carried over; for the studies checked, unresolved V genes explain less than half of this, and the remainder is unexplained. The sample contains roughly 40,000 clones, around 92% of them found a single time. The top ten hold just under 0.5% of the sample.

The chain was built from TRBV14 and TRBJ1-4, and TRBD1 matches 8 of the central bases. The clonotype was recovered from a female donor in good health, enrolled as a control in a pregnancy study. Sequences were derived from CD4+ T cells from peripheral blood mononuclear cells, sampled in the second trimester of pregnancy. In nucleotides, the sequence is TGTGCCAGCAGCCAAGTCAGGTCAGGGGGCGGAAAAGGAGAAAAACTGTTTTTT. It is translated as CASSQVRSGGGKGEKLFF. Extended through the reference TRBV14 and TRBJ1-4 proteins, this CDR3 yields the full variable domain: EAGVTQFPSHSVIEKGQTVTLRCDPISGHDNLYWYRRVMGKEIKFLLHFVKESKQDESGMPNNRFLAERTGGTYSTLKVQPAELEDSGVYFCASSQVRSGGGKGEKLFFGSGTQLSVL.